This T cell receptor (beta chain) emerged from a study of T cell responses to AZD1222 COVID-19 vaccine. Here immunoSEQ multiplex PCR was the method, and the copy in TCRdb shows in-frame clones only, minus some. This sample has some 84,000 clones, with approximately 83% found just once. V lost 1 base and J 6 bases, leaving 12 bases between the germline ends. Germline lookup yields CDR1 LGHNA and CDR2 YSLEER. The CDR3 is made up of 15 amino acids. This clonotype was sampled from an adult who received the AZD1222 COVID-19 vaccine. This sequence joins TRBV4-3 and TRBJ2-2; the D gene is possibly TRBD1 (6 bases). The sample consisted of peripheral blood, taken 28 days after the second AZD1222 dose. The CDR3 spells CASSQVRQGSGELFF. The CDR3 nucleotides read TGCGCCAGCAGCCAAGTTCGTCAGGGGTCCGGGGAGCTGTTTTTT.